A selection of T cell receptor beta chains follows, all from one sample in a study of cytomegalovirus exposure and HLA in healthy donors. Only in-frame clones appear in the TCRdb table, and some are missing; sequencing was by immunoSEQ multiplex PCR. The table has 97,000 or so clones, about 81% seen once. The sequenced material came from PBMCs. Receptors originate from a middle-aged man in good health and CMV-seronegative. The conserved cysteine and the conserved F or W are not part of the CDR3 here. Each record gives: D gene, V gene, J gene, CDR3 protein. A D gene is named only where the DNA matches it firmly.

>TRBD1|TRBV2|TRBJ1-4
ASKEGASGEKLF
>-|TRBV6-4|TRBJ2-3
ASSDSRGSRQY
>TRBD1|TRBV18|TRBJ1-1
ASSPSPGQSGEAF
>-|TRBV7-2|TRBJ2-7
ASGQRLYEQY
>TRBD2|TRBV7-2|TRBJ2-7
ASSYLAGGPAMEQY
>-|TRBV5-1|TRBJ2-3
ASSLELQRTDTQY
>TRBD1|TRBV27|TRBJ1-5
ASSLSTGQGKGYNQPQH
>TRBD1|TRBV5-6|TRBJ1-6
ASSLGDRADSPLH
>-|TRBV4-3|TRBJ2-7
ASSQGAAWTYEQY
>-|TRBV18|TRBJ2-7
ASSPSEQGRQY
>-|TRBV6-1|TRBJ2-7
ASRREGLSEQY
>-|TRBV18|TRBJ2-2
ASSPRKGDTGELF
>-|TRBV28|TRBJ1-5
ASTPAGGPGQPQH
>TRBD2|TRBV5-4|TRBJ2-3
ASSLRSGGSDTQY
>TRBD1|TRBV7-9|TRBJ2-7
ASSSDQGAKAYEQY
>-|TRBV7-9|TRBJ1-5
SSSLFNQPQH
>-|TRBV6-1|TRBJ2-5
ASSEDIRRIGQETQY